The rows below give T cell receptor beta chains drawn from one sample of a study of cytomegalovirus exposure and HLA in healthy donors. Data came from immunoSEQ multiplex PCR; TCRdb stores just in-frame clones and leaves some out. This table holds 200,000 or so clones, 78% found once. Sequencing was done on a sample of PBMCs. These receptors were obtained from a woman in her twenties or thirties in good health and CMV-seropositive. CDR3s include the opening cysteine and the closing phenylalanine or tryptophan. The order of the fields is clone size, J gene, D gene, V gene, CDR3 protein, CDR3 DNA. D genes are given only for firm matches. Size values are once, few and many counts, or a class for expanded clones, and some rows have none.

>-|TRBJ1-5|-|TRBV6-1
CASTPWGSDQPQHF
TGTGCCAGCACGCCGTGGGGCTCTGATCAGCCCCAGCATTTT
>-|TRBJ2-7|TRBD2|TRBV5-4
CASSLEGLRAYEQYF
TGTGCCAGCAGTCTGGAGGGACTAAGGGCCTACGAGCAGTACTTC
>-|TRBJ1-3|-|TRBV9
CASSGGGLAGNTIYF
TGTGCCAGCAGCGGGGGGGGTCTGGCTGGAAACACCATATATTTT
>few|TRBJ2-3|-|TRBV7-2
CASSLLGTVGEQYF
TGTGCCAGCAGCCTCCTGGGGACTGTGGGCGAGCAGTATTTT
>-|TRBJ2-7|-|TRBV5-1
CASSPSTYEQYF
TGCGCCAGCAGCCCCTCAACCTACGAGCAGTACTTC
>-|TRBJ2-5|-|TRBV28
CASSSLRAQYF
TGTGCCAGCAGTTCCCTGCGGGCCCAGTACTTC
>-|TRBJ2-1|-|TRBV7-8
CASSPSDFKYNEQFF
TGTGCCAGCAGCCCGTCGGACTTCAAATACAATGAGCAGTTCTTC
>-|TRBJ1-2|TRBD1|TRBV5-6
CASSPSGTGAGYTF
TGTGCCAGCAGCCCCTCCGGGACAGGGGCTGGCTACACCTTC
>-|TRBJ2-1|TRBD2|TRBV11-2
CASSLRALAGGSYNEQFF
TGTGCCAGCAGCTTACGGGCACTAGCGGGAGGGTCCTACAATGAGCAGTTCTTC
>-|TRBJ1-1|-|TRBV9
CASSPDGVANTEAFF
TGTGCCAGCAGCCCCGACGGGGTCGCGAACACTGAAGCTTTCTTT
>-|TRBJ2-7|TRBD1|TRBV7-3
CASSLGQGTYYEQYF
TGTGCCAGCAGCTTGGGACAGGGTACCTACTACGAGCAGTACTTC
>-|TRBJ2-3|TRBD2|TRBV11-2
CASSFSGGPDTQYF
TGTGCCAGCAGTTTTAGCGGGGGGCCCGATACGCAGTATTTT
>-|TRBJ2-7|-|TRBV7-9
CSSSLEQYEQYF
TGTTCCAGCAGCTTAGAACAGTACGAGCAGTACTTC
>-|TRBJ1-1|TRBD1|TRBV15
CATSGQGGDTEAFF
TGTGCCACCAGCGGACAGGGAGGGGACACTGAAGCTTTCTTT
>few|TRBJ1-2|-|TRBV29-1
CSVSGGRLYGYTF
TGCAGCGTTAGTGGAGGGAGGCTCTATGGCTACACCTTC
>-|TRBJ1-1|-|TRBV7-9
CSSSFFGLMNTEAFF
TGTTCCAGCAGCTTCTTCGGTCTCATGAACACTGAAGCTTTCTTT
>-|TRBJ2-1|TRBD2|TRBV5-1
CASRTTSGNNEQFF
TGCGCCAGCAGGACAACTAGCGGGAACAATGAGCAGTTCTTC
>-|TRBJ1-5|-|TRBV11-2
CASSLKTGYDQPQHF
TGTGCCAGCAGCTTAAAAACAGGGTATGATCAGCCCCAGCATTTT
>-|TRBJ1-1|-|TRBV5-1
CASSLGGGTEAFF
TGCGCCAGCAGCTTGGGAGGAGGCACTGAAGCTTTCTTT
>-|TRBJ2-3|TRBD2|TRBV9
CASSVVTSGGGDTQYF
TGTGCCAGCAGCGTAGTAACTAGCGGGGGGGGAGATACGCAGTATTTT
>-|TRBJ1-2|TRBD1|TRBV5-1
CASSRDRAGVYYGYTF
TGCGCCAGCAGCCGGGACAGGGCAGGTGTCTACTATGGCTACACCTTC
>-|TRBJ2-2|-|TRBV10-2
CATTKVGGVGTGELFF
TGCGCCACCACGAAGGTGGGGGGAGTGGGCACCGGGGAGCTGTTTTTT
>-|TRBJ2-2|-|TRBV6-6
CASLGGQVGITGELFF
TGTGCCTCCCTGGGAGGCCAGGTCGGGATCACCGGGGAGCTGTTTTTT
>-|TRBJ1-2|-|TRBV5-6
CASSLSSNPYGYTF
TGTGCCAGCAGCTTGTCCAGTAACCCCTATGGCTACACCTTC
>-|TRBJ2-5|TRBD2|TRBV5-4
CASSLGITGLARNQETQYF
TGTGCCAGCAGCTTGGGGATTACCGGACTAGCGCGCAACCAAGAGACCCAGTACTTC
>-|TRBJ2-7|TRBD1|TRBV7-9
CASRLVGTGHSEQYF
TGTGCCAGCAGGCTGGTCGGGACAGGGCATTCCGAGCAGTACTTC
>-|TRBJ1-3|-|TRBV4-3
CASSQDTGRGGNTIYF
TGCGCCAGCAGCCAAGATACGGGCAGGGGTGGAAACACCATATATTTT
>-|TRBJ2-1|-|TRBV11-3
CASSFGVNYNEQFF
TGTGCCAGCAGCTTCGGGGTCAACTACAATGAGCAGTTCTTC
>-|TRBJ2-1|-|TRBV2
CATQGSRDYNEQFF
TGTGCCACCCAGGGCTCCAGGGACTACAATGAGCAGTTCTTC
>-|TRBJ2-7|TRBD2|TRBV2
CASSGLALSSYEQYF
TGTGCCAGCAGTGGACTAGCGTTGAGCTCCTACGAGCAGTACTTC
>once|TRBJ2-5|-|TRBV7-3
CASSQTGRPETQYF
TGTGCCAGCAGCCAAACAGGACGGCCAGAGACCCAGTACTTC
>-|TRBJ1-5|TRBD1|TRBV5-5
CASSARPGQDFSNQPQHF
TGTGCCAGCAGCGCACGTCCGGGACAGGACTTTAGCAATCAGCCCCAGCATTTT
>many|TRBJ1-5|-|TRBV4-1
CASSSVHFQPQHF
TGCGCCAGCAGCTCGGTGCATTTTCAGCCCCAGCATTTT